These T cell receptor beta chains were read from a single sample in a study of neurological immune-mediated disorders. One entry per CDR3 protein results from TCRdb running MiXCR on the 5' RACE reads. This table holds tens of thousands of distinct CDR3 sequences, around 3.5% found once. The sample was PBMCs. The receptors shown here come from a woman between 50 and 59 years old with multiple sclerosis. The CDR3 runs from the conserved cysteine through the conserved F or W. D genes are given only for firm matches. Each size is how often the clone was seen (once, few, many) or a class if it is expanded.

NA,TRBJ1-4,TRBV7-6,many,TGTGCCAGCAGCTCCCTTAGATCGGGGGGCCGACGTAATGAAAAACTGTTTTTT,CASSSLRSGGRRNEKLFF
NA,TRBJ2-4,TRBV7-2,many,TGTGCCAGCAGCTCAAACAGGGTTGGAAACATTCAGTACTTC,CASSSNRVGNIQYF
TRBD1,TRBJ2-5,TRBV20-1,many,TGCAGTGCCAGAAGACAGGGAAAAAGCTGGATTCAAGAGACCCAGTACTTC,CSARRQGKSWIQETQYF
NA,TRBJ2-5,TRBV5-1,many,TGCGCCAGCAATGCTATAACCGCAGAGACCCAGTACTTC,CASNAITAETQYF
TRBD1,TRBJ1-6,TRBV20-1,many,TGCAGTGCTAGCTTCCTGGACAGGGATGGTTCACCCCTCCACTTT,CSASFLDRDGSPLHF
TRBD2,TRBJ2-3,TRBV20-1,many,TGCAGTGCTCGAAGGCCGGGACTAGCCACAGATACGCAGTATTTT,CSARRPGLATDTQYF
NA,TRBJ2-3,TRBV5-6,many,TGTGCCAGCAGCTTGCTACCAGGTGGTAGCTCAGATACGCAGTATTTT,CASSLLPGGSSDTQYF
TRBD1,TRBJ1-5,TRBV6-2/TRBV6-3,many,TGTGCCAGCGACCTGACACCGGGACAGGGCTCAAATCAGCCCCAGCATTTT,CASDLTPGQGSNQPQHF
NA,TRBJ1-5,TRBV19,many,TGTGCCAGTAGCCCAGGGAATGCTCAGCCCCAGCATTTT,CASSPGNAQPQHF
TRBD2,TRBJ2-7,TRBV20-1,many,TGCAGTGCTAGAGCCGGGCTAGCGGGGGGTCTACCCTACGAGCAGTACTTC,CSARAGLAGGLPYEQYF
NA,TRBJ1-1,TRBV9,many,TGTGCCAGCAGCGTGTCCGCGAACACTGAAGCTTTCTTT,CASSVSANTEAFF
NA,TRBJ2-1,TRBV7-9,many,TGTGCCAGCAGACCAAACTTAGGACAAGGTCAGAATGAGCAGTTCTTC,CASRPNLGQGQNEQFF
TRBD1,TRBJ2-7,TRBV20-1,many,TGCAGTGCTAGCGACAGGGGTTTCGCCTACGAGCAGTACTTC,CSASDRGFAYEQYF
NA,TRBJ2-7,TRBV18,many,TGTGCCAGCTCACCGAGGGAAGGATCCTACGAGCAGTACTTC,CASSPREGSYEQYF
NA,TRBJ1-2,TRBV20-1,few,TGCAGTGCTACCAAAGCCGGGTATGGCTATGGCTACACCTTC,CSATKAGYGYGYTF
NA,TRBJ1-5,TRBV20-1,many,TGCAGTGCTAGAGATCTCGGAATTGCCCCTCAGCCCCAGCATTTT,CSARDLGIAPQPQHF
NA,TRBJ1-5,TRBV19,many,TGTGCCAGTAGTATTCTGACAGGAGCCTACAATCAGCCCCAGCATTTT,CASSILTGAYNQPQHF